The clone carrying this T cell receptor beta chain was counted a few times. Its antigen is as yet unknown. Trimming removed 6 bases from V and 0 bases from J; junction bases left unmatched: 5. This CDR3 is 14 amino acids long. CDR1 is MDHEN and CDR2 is SYDVKM in the germline V gene. The primer mix had 60 Vbeta and 13 Jbeta primers. Clones were sequenced by immunoSEQ multiplex PCR, and TCRdb holds only the in-frame ones, with some missing. The table lists about 270,000 clones, under 80% of them singletons, with about 2.1% in the top ten. This entry is derived from a study of cytomegalovirus exposure and HLA in healthy donors. Study conclusions and caveats: High sensitivity and specificity were reportedly achieved when the classifier diagnosed cytomegalovirus status. Rare TCR sequences dominated, though some public TCRs recurred in many donors. Roughly uniform depth of sequencing across donors was assumed in presence/absence analyses.

The sequencing sample was made of PBMCs. The chain combines TRBV28 with TRBJ2-7, with TRBD1 matching over 7 bases. The clonotype was recovered from a female donor in good health and CMV-seronegative. DNA of the CDR3: TGTGCCAGCAGGCCCTCAGGGGGCTCCTACGAGCAGTACTTC. It is translated as CASRPSGGSYEQYF.